The entry that follows covers one T cell receptor beta chain sequence. Antigen unknown. The data were taken from a study of cytomegalovirus exposure and HLA in healthy donors. Findings and caveats of the study: Across donors, most TCRs were seen rarely, yet some public ones were widespread. Diagnosis of cytomegalovirus status made by the classifier reportedly showed high specificity and sensitivity. Productive rates of about 87% or about 30% were seen for most TCR beta V segments in an earlier analysis. The authors later found most CMV-associated TCR beta chains appeared HLA-restricted.

This PCR relied on a set of 60 Vbeta primers and 13 Jbeta primers. TCRdb's copy holds only in-frame clones and misses some; the assay was immunoSEQ multiplex PCR. The sample records some 140,000 clones, over 70% being singletons. V gave up 4 bases and J gave up 5 bases, with 15 bases separating them. Germline CDR1 and CDR2: SQVTM and ANQGSEA. This CDR3 spans 14 amino acids. The TCR was taken from a man aged 25 to 40 in good health and CMV-seronegative. The chain joins TRBV29-1 to TRBJ2-4, with D perhaps matching TRBD2 (6 bases). The sample consisted of PBMCs. CDR3 loop: CSVVRGTPQNIQYF. The CDR3 DNA is TGCAGCGTTGTCCGCGGGACCCCTCAAAACATTCAGTACTTC.